The clone carrying this TCR beta chain was found a few times. The antigen is unknown. Treatment noted: oral pan-JAK inhibitor, 5-10 mg twice daily. Researchers gathered lesional scalp punch biopsies and peripheral blood from patients with alopecia areata. The data originate from a study of CD8+ T cells in alopecia areata. Study observations and caveats: Researchers say the link of baseline CD8+ expansion to response remains uncertain, with one nonresponder.

Trimming pared 0 bases from V and 6 bases from J, leaving 5 bases between. This CDR3 contains 12 residues. Germline V lookup: CDR1 MGHRA, CDR2 YSYEKL. Following RNA extraction, reverse transcription yielded cDNA that acted as the sequencing template. TCRdb keeps only in-frame clones here, not all; method: immunoSEQ multiplex PCR. The sample lists about 160,000 clones, about three fifths occurring once. The source of this sequence is a human donor with alopecia areata. The sequencing here drew on CD4+ T cells sorted from blood, taken at week 4, from a patient treated with tofacitinib. The gene calls are TRBV4-1 and TRBJ1-2, with D uncertain. Here the CDR3 reads CASSQDGDGYTF. The CDR3 DNA reads TGCGCCAGCAGCCAAGACGGGGATGGCTACACCTTC.